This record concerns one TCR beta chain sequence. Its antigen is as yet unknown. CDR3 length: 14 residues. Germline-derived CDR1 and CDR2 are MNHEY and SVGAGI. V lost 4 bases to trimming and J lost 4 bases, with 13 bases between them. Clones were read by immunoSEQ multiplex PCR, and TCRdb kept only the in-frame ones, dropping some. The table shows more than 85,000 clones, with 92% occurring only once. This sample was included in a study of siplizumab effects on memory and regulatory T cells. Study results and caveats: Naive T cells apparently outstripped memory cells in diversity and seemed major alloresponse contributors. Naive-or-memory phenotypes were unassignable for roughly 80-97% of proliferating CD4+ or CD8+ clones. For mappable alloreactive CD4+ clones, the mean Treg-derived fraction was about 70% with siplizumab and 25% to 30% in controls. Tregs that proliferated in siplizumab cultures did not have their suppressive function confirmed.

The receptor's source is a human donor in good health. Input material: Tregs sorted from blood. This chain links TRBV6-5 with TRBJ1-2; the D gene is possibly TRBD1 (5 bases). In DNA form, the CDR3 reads TGTGCCAGCAGTTTCCGGGACGGGATCTATGGCTACACCTTC. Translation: CASSFRDGIYGYTF.